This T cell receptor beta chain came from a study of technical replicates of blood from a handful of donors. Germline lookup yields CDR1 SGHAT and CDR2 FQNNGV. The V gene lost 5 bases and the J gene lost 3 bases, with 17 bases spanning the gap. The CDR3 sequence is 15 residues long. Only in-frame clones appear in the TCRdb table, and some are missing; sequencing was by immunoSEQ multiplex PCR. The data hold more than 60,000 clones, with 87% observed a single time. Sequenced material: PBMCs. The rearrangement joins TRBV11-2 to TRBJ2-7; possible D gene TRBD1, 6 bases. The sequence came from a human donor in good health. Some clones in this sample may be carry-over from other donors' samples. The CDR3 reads CASSKDRALYYEQYF. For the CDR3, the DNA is TGTGCCAGCAGCAAGGACAGAGCCTTATACTACGAGCAGTACTTC.